The sequence of this T cell receptor (beta chain) was determined in a study of blood T cell repertoires in COVID-19. Assay: immunoSEQ multiplex PCR; the TCRdb copy retains only in-frame clones and omits some. The profile shows fewer than 250,000 clones, 86% of them singletons. The ends lost 3 bases at V and 7 bases at J; junction bases unmatched: 5. This CDR3 spans 14 amino acids. Germline lookup yields CDR1 MDHEN and CDR2 SYDVKM. This receptor was taken from a woman aged 40 to 49 with acute COVID-19. The rearrangement joins TRBV28 to TRBJ2-1; 8 bases map to TRBD2. The sequenced sample was PBMCs or T cells enriched from blood (not recorded which). The CDR3: CASSLPGGRNEQFF. The CDR3 region has the DNA TGTGCCAGCAGTTTGCCGGGAGGGCGGAATGAGCAGTTCTTC. Together with reference TRBV28 and TRBJ2-1, the CDR3 gives the full variable domain: DVKVTQSSRYLVKRTGEKVFLECVQDMDHENMFWYRQDPGLGLRLIYFSYDVKMKEKGDIPEGYSVSREKKERFSLILESASTNQTSMYLCASSLPGGRNEQFFGPGTRLTVL.